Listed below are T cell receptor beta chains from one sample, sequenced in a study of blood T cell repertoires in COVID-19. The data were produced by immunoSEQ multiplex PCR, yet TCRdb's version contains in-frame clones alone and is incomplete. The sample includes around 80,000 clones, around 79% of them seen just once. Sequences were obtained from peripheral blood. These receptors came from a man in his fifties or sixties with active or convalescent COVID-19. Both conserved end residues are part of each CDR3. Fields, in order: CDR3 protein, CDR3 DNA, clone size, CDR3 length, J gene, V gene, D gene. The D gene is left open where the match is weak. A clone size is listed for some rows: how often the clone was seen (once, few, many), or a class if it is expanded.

CDR3aa: CASSPSAKNIQYF
CDR3nt: TGTGCCAGCAGCCCCTCAGCCAAAAACATTCAGTACTTC
abundance: NA
len: 13
j_gene: TRBJ2-4
v_gene: TRBV12-3/TRBV12-4
d_gene: NA

CDR3aa: CASRVSGGAGETQYF
CDR3nt: TGTGCCAGCAGAGTTAGCGGGGGGGCCGGGGAGACCCAGTACTTC
abundance: NA
len: 15
j_gene: TRBJ2-5
v_gene: TRBV6-5
d_gene: TRBD2

CDR3aa: CATSGAGGDQETQYF
CDR3nt: TGTGCCACCAGCGGGGCGGGGGGGGACCAAGAGACCCAGTACTTC
abundance: NA
len: 15
j_gene: TRBJ2-5
v_gene: TRBV15
d_gene: TRBD2

CDR3aa: CSARGDEETQYF
CDR3nt: TGCAGCGCCCGAGGAGACGAAGAGACCCAGTACTTC
abundance: few
len: 12
j_gene: TRBJ2-5
v_gene: TRBV29-1
d_gene: NA

CDR3aa: CASSLQLAGGSSTDTQYF
CDR3nt: TGTGCCAGCAGCTTACAACTAGCGGGGGGCTCTAGCACAGATACGCAGTATTTT
abundance: NA
len: 18
j_gene: TRBJ2-3
v_gene: TRBV7-2
d_gene: TRBD2

CDR3aa: CSVGYPGPGGGYTF
CDR3nt: TGCAGCGTTGGATACCCGGGTCCGGGTGGTGGCTACACCTTC
abundance: NA
len: 14
j_gene: TRBJ1-2
v_gene: TRBV29-1
d_gene: NA

CDR3aa: CARPSGSPRYNEQFF
CDR3nt: TGTGCCAGGCCGTCGGGGAGCCCGAGATACAATGAGCAGTTCTTC
abundance: NA
len: 15
j_gene: TRBJ2-1
v_gene: TRBV7-5
d_gene: NA

CDR3aa: CASSPGTGGRNQPQHF
CDR3nt: TGTGCCAGTAGTCCGGGGACAGGGGGCCGCAATCAGCCCCAGCATTTT
abundance: NA
len: 16
j_gene: TRBJ1-5
v_gene: TRBV19
d_gene: TRBD1

CDR3aa: CASSSGPNTEAFF
CDR3nt: TGTGCCAGCAGTTCGGGTCCGAACACTGAAGCTTTCTTT
abundance: NA
len: 13
j_gene: TRBJ1-1
v_gene: TRBV12-3/TRBV12-4
d_gene: NA

CDR3aa: CASSITTEKLFF
CDR3nt: TGTGCCAGTAGTATAACTACCGAGAAACTGTTTTTT
abundance: NA
len: 12
j_gene: TRBJ1-4
v_gene: TRBV19
d_gene: NA

CDR3aa: CASSLDPGPGGTDTQYF
CDR3nt: TGTGCCAGCAGCTTAGATCCAGGCCCAGGGGGCACAGATACGCAGTATTTT
abundance: NA
len: 17
j_gene: TRBJ2-3
v_gene: TRBV11-2
d_gene: NA

CDR3aa: CASSLGAGGPLNEQFF
CDR3nt: TGCGCCAGCAGCTTGGGGGCGGGGGGACCCCTCAATGAGCAGTTCTTC
abundance: NA
len: 16
j_gene: TRBJ2-1
v_gene: TRBV5-1
d_gene: TRBD2

CDR3aa: CASSLTSGGRETQYF
CDR3nt: TGTGCCAGCAGCTTAACGAGCGGGGGCAGGGAGACCCAGTACTTC
abundance: once
len: 15
j_gene: TRBJ2-5
v_gene: TRBV7-2
d_gene: TRBD2

CDR3aa: CAISESRLAGTDTQYF
CDR3nt: TGTGCCATCAGTGAGTCCCGACTAGCGGGCACAGATACGCAGTATTTT
abundance: NA
len: 16
j_gene: TRBJ2-3
v_gene: TRBV10-3
d_gene: TRBD2

CDR3aa: CASSDPYEGAATQYF
CDR3nt: TGCGCCAGCAGCGACCCCTACGAGGGGGCTGCTACGCAGTATTTT
abundance: NA
len: 15
j_gene: TRBJ2-3
v_gene: TRBV10-1
d_gene: TRBD1

CDR3aa: CASSFLARVNNQPQHF
CDR3nt: TGTGCCAGCAGCTTTTTGGCCAGGGTAAACAATCAGCCCCAGCATTTT
abundance: NA
len: 16
j_gene: TRBJ1-5
v_gene: TRBV11-2
d_gene: NA

CDR3aa: CASSDPGQGGDTEAFF
CDR3nt: TGTGCCAGCAGCGACCCGGGACAGGGCGGGGACACTGAAGCTTTCTTT
abundance: NA
len: 16
j_gene: TRBJ1-1
v_gene: TRBV9
d_gene: TRBD1

CDR3aa: CASSFESRTGGARNTEAFF
CDR3nt: TGTGCCAGCAGTTTTGAGTCCCGGACAGGGGGCGCTAGGAACACTGAAGCTTTCTTT
abundance: NA
len: 19
j_gene: TRBJ1-1
v_gene: TRBV28
d_gene: TRBD1

CDR3aa: CASSATSGGYNEQFF
CDR3nt: TGTGCCAGCAGCGCGACTAGCGGGGGCTACAATGAGCAGTTCTTC
abundance: few
len: 15
j_gene: TRBJ2-1
v_gene: TRBV7-3
d_gene: TRBD2

CDR3aa: CSASGLKGASYNEQFF
CDR3nt: TGCAGTGCTAGTGGCCTAAAAGGGGCCTCCTACAATGAGCAGTTCTTC
abundance: once
len: 16
j_gene: TRBJ2-1
v_gene: TRBV20-1
d_gene: NA

CDR3aa: CPTRGGVYEQYF
CDR3nt: TGTCCAACTCGGGGGGGGGTCTACGAGCAGTACTTC
abundance: NA
len: 12
j_gene: TRBJ2-7
v_gene: TRBV25-1
d_gene: TRBD2

CDR3aa: CASSLLTGGLYSGNTIYF
CDR3nt: TGTGCCAGCAGTTTATTAACAGGGGGCCTTTACTCTGGAAACACCATATATTTT
abundance: NA
len: 18
j_gene: TRBJ1-3
v_gene: TRBV28
d_gene: TRBD1

CDR3aa: CASSRTGGHTGELFF
CDR3nt: TGTGCCAGCAGCCGAACAGGGGGCCACACCGGGGAGCTGTTTTTT
abundance: NA
len: 15
j_gene: TRBJ2-2
v_gene: TRBV5-4
d_gene: TRBD1

CDR3aa: CASNRAGANVLTF
CDR3nt: TGTGCCAGCAATCGGGCTGGGGCCAACGTCCTGACTTTC
abundance: NA
len: 13
j_gene: TRBJ2-6
v_gene: TRBV6-5
d_gene: NA